The T cell receptor (beta chain) under discussion was sequenced for a study of breast tumors, draining lymph nodes, adjacent tissues. Findings of the study overall: Compared with basal-like, luminal-like tumors shared significantly more repertoire with nontumor tissue. Tumors had less TCR diversity than lymph nodes, more than nontumor tissue. Findings are consistent with lymph node origin and intratumoral expansion of most tumor T cells.

Using its own MiXCR run on the multiplex PCR reads, TCRdb lists one record per CDR3 protein. The data show 13,000 to 15,000 distinct CDR3 sequences, more than 40% seen once. The V end was cut by 5 bases, the J end by 1 base, with 13 bases between. This CDR3 region has 15 residues. Germline V gene data show CDR1 as LNHDA and CDR2 as SQIVND (reference sequence). This clonotype was recorded at least ten times. Its antigen is undetermined. The sequence derives from a female donor with breast cancer. Some clones in this sample may be carry-over from other donors' samples. The gene calls are TRBV19 and TRBJ2-3, with D possibly being TRBD2 (6 bases). The specimen sequenced was tumor-adjacent breast tissue. The CDR3: CASSGGTPGTDTQYF. CDR3 DNA sequence: TGTGCCAGTAGTGGGGGGACCCCCGGCACAGATACGCAGTATTTT.